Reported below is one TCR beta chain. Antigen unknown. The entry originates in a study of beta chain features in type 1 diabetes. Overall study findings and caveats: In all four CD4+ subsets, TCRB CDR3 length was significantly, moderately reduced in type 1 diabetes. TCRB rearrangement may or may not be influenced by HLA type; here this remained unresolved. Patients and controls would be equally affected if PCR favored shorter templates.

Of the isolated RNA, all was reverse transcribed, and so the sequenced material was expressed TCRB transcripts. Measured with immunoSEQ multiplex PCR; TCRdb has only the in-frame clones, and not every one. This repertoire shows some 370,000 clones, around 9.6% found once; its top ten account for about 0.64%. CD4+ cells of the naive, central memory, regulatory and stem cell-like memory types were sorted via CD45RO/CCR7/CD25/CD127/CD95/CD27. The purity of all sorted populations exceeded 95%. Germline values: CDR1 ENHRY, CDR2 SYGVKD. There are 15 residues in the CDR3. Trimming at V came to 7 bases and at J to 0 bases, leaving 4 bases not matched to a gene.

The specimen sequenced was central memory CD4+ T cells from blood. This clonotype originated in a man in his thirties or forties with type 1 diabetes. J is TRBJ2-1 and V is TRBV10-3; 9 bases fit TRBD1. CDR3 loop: CAIKPDRGSYNEQFF. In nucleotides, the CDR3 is TGTGCCATCAAACCGGACAGGGGCTCCTACAATGAGCAGTTCTTC.